This T cell receptor (beta chain) was found in a study of PD-1 blockade in mismatch repair-deficient tumors (TCRdb year 2017). A note on the overall study: Between late 2013 and September 2016, the trial enrolled around 91 consecutive patients with approximately 11 mismatch repair-deficient cancer types, every one of whom had been previously treated and was progressing. Tumor-associated T cell clones were tracked in the peripheral blood of patients responding to PD-1 blockade by deep sequencing of TCR CDR3 regions. The paper as a whole reports these results and caveats: Clones residing in the tumor, which were often undetectable in blood before treatment, expanded quickly after pembrolizumab and then contracted, generally before radiologic responses. Clonal expansion was elicited by three of seven peptides, and about 150 unique blood TCRs were yielded, about seven of which were also found in tumor; all positive peptides were derived from frameshift mutations.

In the paper's terms, the time point label means: roughly ten-day in vitro stimulation with candidate neoantigen peptide 5. For each enrolled patient, mismatch repair deficiency was established using either polymerase chain reaction or immunohistochemistry. TCR sequencing was performed for a few patients who responded to pembrolizumab therapy. More than 5 ELISpot-reactive candidate neoantigen peptides were each used in an approximately 11-day in vitro stimulation before TCR sequencing. A control culture without peptide was run identically and served as baseline for clone fold-change calculations. The phase II trial prospectively tested pembrolizumab PD-1 blockade in advanced mismatch repair-deficient cancers regardless of tissue of origin. The CDR3 runs 13 amino acids, cysteine and phenylalanine included. Only the CDR3 part of the read is kept: 39 bases, read in frame from the first base. V is shortened by 2 bases, J by 4 bases, and the region joining them spans 9 bases. The germline V gene supplies CDR1 SGHDT and CDR2 YYEEEE.

For this clone: Its target antigen remains unknown. No quality values exist for individual bases; no much larger clone is one base distant.

The protocol used for the library was the immunoSEQ multiplex PCR assay. The paper's processing steps were these. A clone was classified as neoantigen-specific if the clone expanded significantly in response to the relevant peptide and did not expand significantly in response to any other peptide tested. Held by TCRdb, this immuneACCESS table contains in-frame sequences only and omits some clones. Under half of the omission traces to an unresolved V gene where checked; the cause of the rest is unknown. Clone size and the V and J calls come from that table; the DNA yielded D and trimming. In all, the sample holds about 15,000 clones, and roughly 80% of those were seen once. Approximately 10% of the sample is in the top ten clones.

Material: cells cultured in vitro, obtained from a patient treated with pembrolizumab. This clonotype was obtained from an adult with mismatch repair-deficient cancer. The chain was built from TRBV5-6 and TRBJ1-1; the D gene is possibly TRBD1, with 5 bases matching. The sequence in DNA is TGTGCCAGCAGCTTCGGGGGGGGCACTGAAGCTTTCTTT. This is translated as CASSFGGGTEAFF.